The rows below give T cell receptor beta chains drawn from one sample of a study of T cells after yellow fever vaccination. TCRdb reprocessed the 5' RACE reads with MiXCR, giving one entry per CDR3 protein. The repertoire holds 350,000 to 450,000 distinct CDR3 sequences, more than 5.5% seen once, with approximately 16% in the top ten. Sample: PBMCs, taken 5 days after the yellow fever booster vaccination. The source of these receptors is a man younger than 45 who received the YFV17D yellow fever vaccine. CDR3s include the opening cysteine and the closing phenylalanine or tryptophan. Fields, in order: clone size, V gene, D gene, J gene, CDR3 protein, CDR3 DNA. A D gene is named only where the DNA matches it firmly. A row's size may be missing; if present it is once, few, many or a size class.

>-|TRBV6-2/TRBV6-3|-|TRBJ2-1
CASSYLRSGGSSYNEQFF
TGTGCCAGCAGTTACTTAAGGAGCGGAGGGAGCTCCTACAATGAGCAGTTCTTC
>few|TRBV30|-|TRBJ2-3
CACMADTQYF
TGTGCCTGTATGGCAGATACGCAGTATTTT
>few|TRBV20-1|-|TRBJ2-3
CSPHQGGGSTDTQYF
TGCAGTCCCCACCAGGGGGGCGGTTCCACAGATACGCAGTATTTT
>many|TRBV29-1|TRBD2|TRBJ2-1
CSVRLAVYNEQFF
TGCAGCGTTAGACTAGCGGTTTACAATGAGCAGTTCTTC
>many|TRBV4-3|-|TRBJ2-4
CASSQGRDSKNIQYF
TGCGCCAGCAGCCAGGGGCGGGATTCCAAAAACATTCAGTACTTC
>many|TRBV7-2|-|TRBJ2-5
CASSLGALQETQYF
TGTGCCAGCAGCTTGGGAGCTTTGCAAGAAACCCAGTACTTC
>-|TRBV19|TRBD1|TRBJ2-2
CASSINPGGGITGELFF
TGTGCCAGTAGTATTAATCCAGGGGGCGGAATTACCGGGGAGCTGTTTTTT
>many|TRBV20-1|TRBD2|TRBJ2-1
CSASLGEGSYNEQFF
TGCAGTGCTAGCCTCGGGGAGGGTTCCTACAATGAGCAGTTCTTC
>many|TRBV23-1|-|TRBJ2-5
CASSHPGGETQYF
TGCGCCAGCAGTCACCCCGGGGGCGAGACCCAGTACTTC
>few|TRBV5-1|-|TRBJ1-2
CASRQAYGRTNYGYTF
TGCGCCAGCCGCCAAGCCTACGGCAGAACTAACTATGGCTACACCTTC
>many|TRBV24-1|TRBD1|TRBJ2-2
CATSVSGQENTGELFF
TGTGCCACCAGTGTGTCCGGACAGGAGAACACCGGGGAGCTGTTTTTT
>many|TRBV15|-|TRBJ2-7
CATSRDTRSEQYF
TGTGCCACCAGCAGAGATACTAGGTCCGAGCAGTACTTC
>few|TRBV30|TRBD1|TRBJ1-2
CAWVLTGDYGYTF
TGTGCCTGGGTACTGACAGGGGACTATGGCTACACCTTC
>few|TRBV5-1|TRBD1|TRBJ2-2
CASSTRTGGGELFF
TGCGCCAGCAGCACGCGGACAGGGGGCGGGGAGCTGTTTTTT
>many|TRBV10-3|-|TRBJ2-5
CAIRGAEETQYF
TGTGCCATCCGGGGGGCGGAAGAGACCCAGTACTTC
>-|TRBV20-1|-|TRBJ1-4
CSASRQHNEKLFF
TGCAGTGCTAGTCGACAGCATAATGAAAAACTGTTTTTT
>many|TRBV7-2|TRBD2|TRBJ2-7
CASSLGLAVTYEQYF
TGTGCCAGCAGCTTGGGACTAGCGGTTACCTACGAGCAGTACTTC
>many|TRBV18|TRBD2|TRBJ2-1
CASSRTSYEQFF
TGTGCCAGCTCTCGGACTAGTTATGAGCAGTTCTTC
>few|TRBV7-2|-|TRBJ2-3
CASSLIVVGTDTQYF
TGTGCCAGCAGCTTAATAGTAGTGGGCACAGATACGCAGTATTTT
>few|TRBV6-5|-|TRBJ2-1
CASSYGTPVRNEQFF
TGTGCCAGCAGTTACGGTACTCCTGTCCGCAATGAGCAGTTCTTC
>-|TRBV27|TRBD2|TRBJ2-3
CASSQRDRRTDTQYF
TGTGCCAGCAGTCAGCGGGATAGGCGCACAGATACGCAGTATTTT
>-|TRBV7-3|-|TRBJ1-5
CASSLGENQPQHF
TGTGCCAGCAGCTTAGGGGAAAATCAGCCCCAGCATTTT
>-|TRBV6-5|TRBD1|TRBJ2-2
CASSNHDRGNTGELFF
TGTGCCAGCAGTAACCACGACAGGGGGAACACCGGGGAGCTGTTTTTT
>many|TRBV4-3|TRBD1|TRBJ2-1
CASSQERGTTGNEQFF
TGCGCCAGCAGCCAAGAGAGGGGAACGACAGGGAATGAGCAGTTCTTC
>-|TRBV29-1|TRBD1|TRBJ2-5
CSVRQGAETQYF
TGCAGCGTGAGACAGGGGGCCGAGACCCAGTACTTC